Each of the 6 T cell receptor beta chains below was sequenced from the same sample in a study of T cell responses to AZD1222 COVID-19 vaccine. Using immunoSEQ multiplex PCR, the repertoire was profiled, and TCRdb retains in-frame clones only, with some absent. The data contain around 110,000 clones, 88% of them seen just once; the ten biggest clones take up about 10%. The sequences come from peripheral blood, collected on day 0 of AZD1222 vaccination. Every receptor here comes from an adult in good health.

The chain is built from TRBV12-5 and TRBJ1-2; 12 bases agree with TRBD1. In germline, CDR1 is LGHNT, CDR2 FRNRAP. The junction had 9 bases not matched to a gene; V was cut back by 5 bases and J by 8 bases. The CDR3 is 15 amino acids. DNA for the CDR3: TGTGCTAGTGGTCCCTCGGGACAGGGGGCGCGGGGCTACACCTTC. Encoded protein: CASGPSGQGARGYTF.

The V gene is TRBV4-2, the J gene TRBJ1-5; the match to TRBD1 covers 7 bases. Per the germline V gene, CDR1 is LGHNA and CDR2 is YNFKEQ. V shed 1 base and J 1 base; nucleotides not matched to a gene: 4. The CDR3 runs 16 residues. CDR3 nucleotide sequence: TGTGCCAGCAGCCAAGGGAGGGGGCAGAGCAATCAGCCCCAGCATTTT. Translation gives CASSQGRGQSNQPQHF.

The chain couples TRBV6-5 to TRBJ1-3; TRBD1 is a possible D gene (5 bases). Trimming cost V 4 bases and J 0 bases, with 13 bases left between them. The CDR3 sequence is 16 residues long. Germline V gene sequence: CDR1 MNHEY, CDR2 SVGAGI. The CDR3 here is CASSWAGASSGNTIYF. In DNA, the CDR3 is TGTGCCAGCAGTTGGGCCGGGGCCAGCTCTGGAAACACCATATATTTT.

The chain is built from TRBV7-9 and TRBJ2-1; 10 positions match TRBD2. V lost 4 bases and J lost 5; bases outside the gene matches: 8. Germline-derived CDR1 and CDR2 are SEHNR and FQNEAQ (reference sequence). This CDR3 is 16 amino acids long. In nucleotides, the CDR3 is TGTGCCAGCAGCTCGGGACTAGCGCTATCCAACAATGAGCAGTTCTTC. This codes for CASSSGLALSNNEQFF.

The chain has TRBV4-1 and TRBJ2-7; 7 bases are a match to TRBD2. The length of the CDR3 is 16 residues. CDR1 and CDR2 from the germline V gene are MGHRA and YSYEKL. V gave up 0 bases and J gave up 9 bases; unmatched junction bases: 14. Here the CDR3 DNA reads TGCGCCAGCAGCCAAGATGGCGGCCTAGCGGATGGGGGGCAGTACTTC. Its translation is CASSQDGGLADGGQYF.

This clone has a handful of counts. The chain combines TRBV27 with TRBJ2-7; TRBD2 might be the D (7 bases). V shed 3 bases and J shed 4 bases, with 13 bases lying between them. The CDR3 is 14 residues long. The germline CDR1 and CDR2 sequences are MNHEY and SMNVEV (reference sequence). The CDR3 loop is CASSFVGGGYEQYF. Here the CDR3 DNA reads TGTGCCAGCAGTTTTGTAGGGGGAGGGTACGAGCAGTACTTC.